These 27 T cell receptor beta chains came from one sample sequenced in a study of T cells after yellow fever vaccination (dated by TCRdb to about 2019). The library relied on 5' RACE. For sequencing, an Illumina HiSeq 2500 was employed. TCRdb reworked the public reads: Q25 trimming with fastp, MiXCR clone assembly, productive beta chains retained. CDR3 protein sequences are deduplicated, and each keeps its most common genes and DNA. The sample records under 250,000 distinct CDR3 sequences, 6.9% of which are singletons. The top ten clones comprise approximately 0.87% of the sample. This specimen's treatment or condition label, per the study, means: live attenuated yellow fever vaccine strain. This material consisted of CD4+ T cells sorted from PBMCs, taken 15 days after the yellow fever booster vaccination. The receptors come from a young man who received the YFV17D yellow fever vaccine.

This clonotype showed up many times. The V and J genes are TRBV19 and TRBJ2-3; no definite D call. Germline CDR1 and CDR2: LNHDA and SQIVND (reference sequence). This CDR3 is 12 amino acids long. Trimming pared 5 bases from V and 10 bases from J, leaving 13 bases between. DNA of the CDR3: TGTGCCAGTAGTCCGATCAACGGGCCGCAGTATTTT. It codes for CASSPINGPQYF.

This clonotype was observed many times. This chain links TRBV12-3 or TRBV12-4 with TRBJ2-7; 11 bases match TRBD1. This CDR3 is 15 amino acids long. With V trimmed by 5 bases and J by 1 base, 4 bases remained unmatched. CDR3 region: CASSPGQGASYEQYF. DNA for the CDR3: TGTGCCAGCAGTCCCGGACAGGGGGCGTCCTACGAGCAGTACTTC.

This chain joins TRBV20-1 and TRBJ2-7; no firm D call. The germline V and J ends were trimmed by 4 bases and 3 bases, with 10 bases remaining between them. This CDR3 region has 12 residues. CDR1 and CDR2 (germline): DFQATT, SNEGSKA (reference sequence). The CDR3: CSANPENYEQYF. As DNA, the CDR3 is TGCAGTGCTAATCCGGAAAACTACGAGCAGTACTTC.

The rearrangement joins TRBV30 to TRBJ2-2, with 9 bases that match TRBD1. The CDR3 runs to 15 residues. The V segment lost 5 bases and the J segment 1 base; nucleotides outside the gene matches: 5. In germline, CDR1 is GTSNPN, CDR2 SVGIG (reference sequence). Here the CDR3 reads CAWGGQGKNTGELFF. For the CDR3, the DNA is TGTGCCTGGGGAGGACAGGGGAAGAACACCGGGGAGCTGTTTTTT.

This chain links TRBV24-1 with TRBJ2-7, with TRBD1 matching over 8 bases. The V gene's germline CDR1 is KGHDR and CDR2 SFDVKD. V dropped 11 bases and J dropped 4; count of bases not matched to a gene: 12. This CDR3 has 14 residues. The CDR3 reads CARPPGQAGYEQYF. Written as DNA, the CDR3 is TGTGCCAGACCCCCGGGACAGGCTGGGTACGAGCAGTACTTC.

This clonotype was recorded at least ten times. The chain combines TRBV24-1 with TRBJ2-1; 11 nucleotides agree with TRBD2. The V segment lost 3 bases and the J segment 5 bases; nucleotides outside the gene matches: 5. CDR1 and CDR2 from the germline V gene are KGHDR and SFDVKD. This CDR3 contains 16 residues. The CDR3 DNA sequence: TGTGCCACCAGTGATATTGGGACTAGCGGTCACAATGAGCAGTTCTTC. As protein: CATSDIGTSGHNEQFF.

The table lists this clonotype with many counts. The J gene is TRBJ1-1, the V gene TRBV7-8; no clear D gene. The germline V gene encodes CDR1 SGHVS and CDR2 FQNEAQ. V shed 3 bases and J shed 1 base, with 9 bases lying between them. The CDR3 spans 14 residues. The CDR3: CASSFTPANTEAFF. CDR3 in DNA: TGTGCCAGCAGCTTTACACCTGCGAACACTGAAGCTTTCTTT.

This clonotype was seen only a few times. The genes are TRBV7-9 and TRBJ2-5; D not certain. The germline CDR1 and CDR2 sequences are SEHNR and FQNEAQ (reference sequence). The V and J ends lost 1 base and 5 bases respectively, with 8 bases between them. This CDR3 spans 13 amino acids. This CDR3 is CASSLGNLETQYF. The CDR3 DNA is TGTGCCAGCAGCTTAGGAAACCTTGAGACCCAGTACTTC.

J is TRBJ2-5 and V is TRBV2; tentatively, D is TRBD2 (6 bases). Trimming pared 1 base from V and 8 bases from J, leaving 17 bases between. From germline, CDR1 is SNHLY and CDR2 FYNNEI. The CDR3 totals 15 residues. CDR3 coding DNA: TGTGCCAGCAGTGAAGAGGCAGGGTCGGGGGATACCCAGTACTTC. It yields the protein CASSEEAGSGDTQYF.

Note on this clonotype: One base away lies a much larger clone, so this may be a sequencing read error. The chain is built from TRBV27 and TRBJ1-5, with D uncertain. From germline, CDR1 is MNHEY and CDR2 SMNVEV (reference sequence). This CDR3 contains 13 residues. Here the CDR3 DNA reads TGTGCCAGCAGTCAGAGGGTAGGCCAGCCCAAGCATTTT. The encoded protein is CASSQRVGQPKHF.

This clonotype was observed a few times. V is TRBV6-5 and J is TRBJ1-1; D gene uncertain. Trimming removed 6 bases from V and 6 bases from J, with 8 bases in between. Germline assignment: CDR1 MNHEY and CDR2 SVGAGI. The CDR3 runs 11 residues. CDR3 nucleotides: TGTGCCAGCAGCCGTGAGGCTGAAGCTTTCTTT. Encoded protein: CASSREAEAFF.

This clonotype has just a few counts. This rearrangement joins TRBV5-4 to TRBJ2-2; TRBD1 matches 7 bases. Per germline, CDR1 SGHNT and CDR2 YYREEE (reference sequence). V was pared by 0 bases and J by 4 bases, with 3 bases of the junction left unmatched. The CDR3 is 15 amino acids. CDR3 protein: CASSLVTGTTGELFF. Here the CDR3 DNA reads TGTGCCAGCAGCTTGGTGACAGGGACCACCGGGGAGCTGTTTTTT.

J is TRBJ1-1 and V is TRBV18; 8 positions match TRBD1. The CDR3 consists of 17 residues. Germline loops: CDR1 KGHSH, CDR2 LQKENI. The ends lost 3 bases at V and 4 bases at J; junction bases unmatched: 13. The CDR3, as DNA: TGTGCCAGCTCACCTGGGACAGGAGGCGAAGAGGTCACTGAAGCTTTCTTT. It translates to CASSPGTGGEEVTEAFF.

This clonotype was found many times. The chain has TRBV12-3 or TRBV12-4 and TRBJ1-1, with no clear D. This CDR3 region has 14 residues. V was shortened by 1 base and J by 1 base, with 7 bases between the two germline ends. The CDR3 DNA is TGTGCCAGCAGTTTAGAGGTTAAGAACACTGAAGCTTTCTTT. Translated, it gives CASSLEVKNTEAFF.

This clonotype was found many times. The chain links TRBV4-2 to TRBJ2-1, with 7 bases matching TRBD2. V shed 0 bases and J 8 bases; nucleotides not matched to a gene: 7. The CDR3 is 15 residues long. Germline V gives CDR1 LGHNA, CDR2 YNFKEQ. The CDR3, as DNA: TGTGCCAGCAGCCAAGATGTGCGGGAGTGGTATGAGCAGTTCTTC. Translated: CASSQDVREWYEQFF.

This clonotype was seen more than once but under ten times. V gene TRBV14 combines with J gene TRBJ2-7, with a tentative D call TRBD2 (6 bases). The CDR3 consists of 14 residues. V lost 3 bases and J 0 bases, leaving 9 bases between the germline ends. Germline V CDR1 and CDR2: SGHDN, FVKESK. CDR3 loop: CASSQLSGSYEQYF. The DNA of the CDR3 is TGTGCCAGCAGCCAGCTTAGCGGCTCCTACGAGCAGTACTTC.

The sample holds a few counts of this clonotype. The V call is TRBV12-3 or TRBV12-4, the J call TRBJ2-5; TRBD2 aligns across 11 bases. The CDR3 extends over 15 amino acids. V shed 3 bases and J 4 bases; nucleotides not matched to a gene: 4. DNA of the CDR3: TGTGCCAGCAGTTTTGGTAGCGGGAGGGGAGAGACCCAGTACTTC. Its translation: CASSFGSGRGETQYF.

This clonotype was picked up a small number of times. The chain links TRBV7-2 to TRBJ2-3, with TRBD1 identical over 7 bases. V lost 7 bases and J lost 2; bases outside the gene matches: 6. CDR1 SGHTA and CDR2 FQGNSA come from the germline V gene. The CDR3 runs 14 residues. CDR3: CASNSDRATDTQYF. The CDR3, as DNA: TGTGCCAGCAACTCCGACAGGGCCACAGATACGCAGTATTTT.

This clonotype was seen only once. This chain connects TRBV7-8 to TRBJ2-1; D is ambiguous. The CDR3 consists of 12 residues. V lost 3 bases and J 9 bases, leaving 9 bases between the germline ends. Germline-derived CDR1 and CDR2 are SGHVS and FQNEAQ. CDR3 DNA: TGTGCCAGCAGCTTGTATAAAGGTGAGCAGTTCTTC. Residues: CASSLYKGEQFF.

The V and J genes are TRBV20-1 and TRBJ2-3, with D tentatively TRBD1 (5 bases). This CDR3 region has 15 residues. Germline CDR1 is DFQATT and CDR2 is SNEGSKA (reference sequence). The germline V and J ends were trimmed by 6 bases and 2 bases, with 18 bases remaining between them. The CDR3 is CSASSLLRDTDTQYF. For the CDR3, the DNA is TGCAGTGCCAGTTCATTACTCAGGGACACAGATACGCAGTATTTT.

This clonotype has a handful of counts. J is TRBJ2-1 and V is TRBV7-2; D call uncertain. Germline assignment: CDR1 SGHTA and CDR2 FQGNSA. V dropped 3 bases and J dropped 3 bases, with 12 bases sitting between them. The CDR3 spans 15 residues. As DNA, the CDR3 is TGTGCCAGCAGCTTCTCCACGGGTCTCTACAATGAGCAGTTCTTC. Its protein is CASSFSTGLYNEQFF.

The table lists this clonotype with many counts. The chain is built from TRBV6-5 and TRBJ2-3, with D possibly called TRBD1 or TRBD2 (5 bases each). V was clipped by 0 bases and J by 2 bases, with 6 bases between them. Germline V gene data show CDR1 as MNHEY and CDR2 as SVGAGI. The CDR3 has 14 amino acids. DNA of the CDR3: TGTGCCAGCAGTTACTCGGGGACCACAGATACGCAGTATTTT. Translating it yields CASSYSGTTDTQYF.

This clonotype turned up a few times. Written as DNA, the CDR3 is TGTGCCAGCAGCTCCGATGCCGGCGCGAGCGATACGCAGTATTTT. It codes for CASSSDAGASDTQYF. The chain combines TRBV7-8 with TRBJ2-3; D uncertain. Trimming removed 4 bases at V and 6 bases at J, with 17 bases between. Looked up from germline, CDR1 is SGHVS and CDR2 is FQNEAQ. This CDR3 is built from 15 residues.

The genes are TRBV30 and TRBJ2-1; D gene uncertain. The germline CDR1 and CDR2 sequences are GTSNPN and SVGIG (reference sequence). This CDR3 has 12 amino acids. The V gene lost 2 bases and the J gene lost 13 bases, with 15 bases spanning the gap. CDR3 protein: CAWSPLVIHQFF. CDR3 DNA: TGTGCCTGGAGTCCTCTCGTCATTCATCAGTTCTTC.

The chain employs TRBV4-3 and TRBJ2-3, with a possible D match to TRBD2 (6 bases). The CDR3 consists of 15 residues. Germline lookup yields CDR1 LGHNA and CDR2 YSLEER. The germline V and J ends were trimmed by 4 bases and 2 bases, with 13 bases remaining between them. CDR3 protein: CASSRRLDFTDTQYF. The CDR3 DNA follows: TGCGCCAGCAGCCGAAGACTAGACTTCACAGATACGCAGTATTTT.

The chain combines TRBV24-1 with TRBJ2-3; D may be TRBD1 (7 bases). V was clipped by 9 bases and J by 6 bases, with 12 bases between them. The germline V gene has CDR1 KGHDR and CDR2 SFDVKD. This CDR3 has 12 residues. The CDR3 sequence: CATGQGGDTQYF. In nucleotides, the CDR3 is TGTGCCACCGGTCAGGGGGGCGATACGCAGTATTTT.

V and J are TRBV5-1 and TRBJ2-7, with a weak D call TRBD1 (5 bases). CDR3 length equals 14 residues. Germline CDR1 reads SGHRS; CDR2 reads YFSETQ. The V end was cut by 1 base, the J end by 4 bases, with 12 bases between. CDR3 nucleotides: TGCGCCAGCAGCTTGTGGGGCAGGGAATACGAGCAGTACTTC. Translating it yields CASSLWGREYEQYF. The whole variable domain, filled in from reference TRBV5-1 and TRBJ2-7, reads KAGVTQTPRYLIKTRGQQVTLSCSPISGHRSVSWYQQTPGQGLQFLFEYFSETQRNKGNFPGRFSGRQFSNSRSEMNVSTLELGDSALYLCASSLWGREYEQYFGPGTRLTVT.